The 19 T cell receptor beta chains presented below share a single source sample, sequenced in a study of blood T cell repertoires in COVID-19 (dated by TCRdb to 2018 to 2020). Library preparation used the immunoSEQ multiplex PCR assay. Imported from immuneACCESS, the table was reduced by TCRdb to in-frame sequences with V and J called. These copies leave out some clones; in studies compared against another copy, an unresolved V gene accounts for under half, and the cause of the remainder is not known. Recorded for this sample are fewer than 250,000 clones; 76% of them occurred a single time. In total, the top ten clones hold about a sixth of the sample. The material sequenced was PBMCs or T cells enriched from blood (not recorded which). These receptors originate from a woman aged 50 to 60 with acute COVID-19.

The chain uses TRBV7-9 and TRBJ1-2; D is unclear. V was shortened by 8 bases and J by 0 bases, with 13 bases between the two germline ends. Germline V gives CDR1 SEHNR, CDR2 FQNEAQ (reference sequence). The CDR3 totals 14 residues. The CDR3 sequence: CASAAGRTNYGYTF. The CDR3, as DNA: TGTGCCAGCGCGGCCGGTAGAACTAACTATGGCTACACCTTC.

This clone came up a few times. The chain has TRBV24-1 and TRBJ2-2, with 9 bases identical to TRBD2. The CDR3 has 14 amino acids. Germline V CDR1 and CDR2: KGHDR, SFDVKD. The junction had 2 bases not matched to a gene; V was cut back by 6 bases and J by 4 bases. CDR3 amino acids: CATSMRGGTGELFF. The CDR3 DNA reads as TGTGCCACCAGTATGCGGGGGGGCACCGGGGAGCTGTTTTTT.

The rearrangement joins TRBV5-4 to TRBJ2-5; D perhaps matches TRBD1 (6 bases). The CDR3 consists of 16 residues. The germline CDR1 and CDR2 sequences are SGHNT and YYREEE (reference sequence). The V and J ends lost 4 bases and 1 base respectively, with 17 bases between them. The CDR3 sequence: CASSLGAGDIQETQYF. In DNA, the CDR3 is TGTGCCAGCAGCCTGGGGGCAGGGGACATCCAAGAGACCCAGTACTTC.

The J gene is TRBJ1-1, the V gene TRBV6-5; D gene uncertain. This CDR3 is built from 12 residues. Germline lookup yields CDR1 MNHEY and CDR2 SVGAGI. The ends were cut back, 7 bases at V and 6 bases at J, with 12 bases in the middle. For the CDR3, the DNA is TGTGCCAGCATAGCGGGGTTGGCTGAAGCTTTCTTT. Amino acids: CASIAGLAEAFF.

This clone appeared a few times. CDR3 in amino acids: CASSQHEEAPLHF. CDR3 sequence (DNA): TGCGCCAGCAGCCAGCACGAGGAGGCACCCCTCCACTTT. The gene calls are TRBV4-1 and TRBJ1-6; D is uncertain. This CDR3 has 13 amino acids. Trimming removed 3 bases at V and 11 bases at J, with 11 bases between. Germline lookup yields CDR1 MGHRA and CDR2 YSYEKL.

The V call is TRBV18, the J call TRBJ2-1; D remains ambiguous. The CDR3 length is 14 residues. V was pared by 3 bases and J by 2 bases, with 8 bases between. Germline loops: CDR1 KGHSH, CDR2 LQKENI. CDR3: CASSPGNPYNEQFF. Written as DNA, the CDR3 is TGTGCCAGCTCACCGGGCAACCCCTACAATGAGCAGTTCTTC.

There are a few counts of this clone. The gene calls are TRBV11-3 and TRBJ2-2; no clear D. The ends were cut back, 2 bases at V and 1 base at J, with 5 bases in the middle. CDR3 length equals 14 residues. Per germline, CDR1 SGHNT and CDR2 YENEEA. The CDR3 region has the DNA TGTGCCAGCAGCTTATCCCTGAACACCGGGGAGCTGTTTTTT. Protein sequence: CASSLSLNTGELFF.

The chain couples TRBV24-1 to TRBJ2-1, with D perhaps matching TRBD2 (5 bases). Between the trimmed V and J ends, which lost 2 bases and 2 bases, there was a span of 6 bases. The CDR3 covers 14 residues. Germline CDR1 and CDR2: KGHDR and SFDVKD. This CDR3 is CATSDSGTYNEQFF. CDR3 nucleotide sequence: TGTGCCACCAGTGATTCCGGGACCTACAATGAGCAGTTCTTC.

This clone was seen a single time. V usage is TRBV13 and J usage is TRBJ1-3; no reliable D call. The germline V gene has CDR1 PRHDT and CDR2 FYEKMQ (reference sequence). V was cut by 1 base and J by 5 bases, with 6 bases left in between. The CDR3 spans 13 residues. CDR3 region: CASSLERRNTIYF. The CDR3 bases are TGTGCCAGCAGCTTAGAGCGGAGAAACACCATATATTTT.

This clone has more than one count but fewer than ten. The chain links TRBV19 to TRBJ2-4, with D tentatively TRBD1 (5 bases). V shed 6 bases and J shed 0 bases, with 12 bases lying between them. CDR3 size: 15 residues. In germline, CDR1 is LNHDA, CDR2 SQIVND (reference sequence). The CDR3 nucleotides are TGTGCCAGTAGCGACAGTGGGCTAGCCAAAAACATTCAGTACTTC. Encoded protein: CASSDSGLAKNIQYF.

The chain is built from TRBV19 and TRBJ1-3; 8 nucleotides agree with TRBD1. The CDR3 consists of 16 residues. The junction had 9 bases not matched to a gene; V was cut back by 6 bases and J by 2 bases. Germline V lookup: CDR1 LNHDA, CDR2 SQIVND (reference sequence). The CDR3 loop reads CASSPSRTGTGNTIYF. In DNA form, the CDR3 reads TGTGCCAGTAGCCCAAGCCGGACAGGGACTGGAAACACCATATATTTT.

In DNA, the CDR3 is TGCAGCGTTGTCCCTTTATACGGGGCCAAAAACATTCAGTACTTC. Its translation: CSVVPLYGAKNIQYF. J is TRBJ2-4 and V is TRBV29-1, with no clear D. CDR1 is SQVTM and CDR2 is ANQGSEA in the germline V gene. The CDR3 is made up of 15 amino acids. Trimming left V 4 bases short and J 1 base short, with 14 bases between.

The gene calls are TRBV7-2 and TRBJ2-2, with 7 bases identical to TRBD2. Germline CDR1 SGHTA, CDR2 FQGNSA. This CDR3 is built from 15 residues. Germline trimming cut 4 bases from V and 6 bases from J; bases unmatched to any gene: 8. CDR3 loop: CASSSWGGMSGELFF. CDR3 DNA: TGTGCCAGCAGCTCCTGGGGGGGTATGTCCGGGGAGCTGTTTTTT.

This clone was detected once. The V gene is TRBV28, the J gene TRBJ2-3, with D unclear. The CDR3 loop spans 14 amino acids. Germline V gene data show CDR1 as MDHEN and CDR2 as SYDVKM. Trimming left V 5 bases short and J 0 bases short, with 9 bases between. DNA for the CDR3: TGTGCCAGCAGTACCAGTCCTAGCACAGATACGCAGTATTTT. Translation: CASSTSPSTDTQYF.

The J gene is TRBJ2-3, the V gene TRBV5-8; 11 bases are a match to TRBD2. V dropped 0 bases and J dropped 3; count of bases not matched to a gene: 6. From germline, CDR1 is SGHTS and CDR2 YDEGEE. The CDR3 sequence is 17 residues long. CDR3 in amino acids: CASSLAYLAGGTDTQYF. Here the CDR3 DNA reads TGTGCCAGCAGCTTGGCTTATCTAGCGGGGGGTACAGATACGCAGTATTTT.

This chain uses TRBV7-9 with TRBJ2-1; 12 bases are shared with TRBD2. J was trimmed by 5 bases and V by 5 bases; bases with no gene match: 4. The CDR3 is 15 residues long. Germline V CDR1 and CDR2: SEHNR, FQNEAQ (reference sequence). CDR3: CASSARTSGDNEQFF. The CDR3 DNA reads TGTGCCAGCAGCGCGCGGACTAGCGGGGACAATGAGCAGTTCTTC.

The chain carries TRBV28 and TRBJ1-3, with TRBD1 matching over 7 bases. Germline lookup yields CDR1 MDHEN and CDR2 SYDVKM. With V trimmed by 6 bases and J by 2 bases, 4 bases remained unmatched. The CDR3 loop spans 14 amino acids. In DNA form, the CDR3 reads TGTGCCAGCAGCGTAGACAGGGCTGGAAACACCATATATTTT. Amino acid sequence: CASSVDRAGNTIYF.

The CDR3 DNA is TGTGCCAGCAGCCCGACAGGGTTCGGCTACACCTTC. As protein: CASSPTGFGYTF. V usage is TRBV5-6 and J usage is TRBJ1-2, with 7 positions matching TRBD1. Germline CDR1 SGHDT, CDR2 YYEEEE. V was pared by 4 bases and J by 8 bases, with 5 bases of the junction left unmatched. The CDR3 covers 12 residues.

This sequence joins TRBV5-5 and TRBJ2-7; weak D call: TRBD1 (5 bases). The CDR3 contains 14 residues. V lost 0 bases and J lost 5, with 12 bases in between. The germline CDR1 and CDR2 sequences are SGHKS and YYEKEE (reference sequence). The CDR3 nucleotides are TGTGCCAGCAGCTTGGAGGCAGGGATAAACGAGCAGTACGTC. Its translation: CASSLEAGINEQYV.